This is a list of T cell receptor beta chains from one sample in a study. MiXCR was run by TCRdb on the RT-PCR reads, yielding one entry per CDR3 protein. The sample carries more than 600,000 distinct CDR3 sequences, 14% recorded once. Sequenced material: memory CD4+ T cells from blood. The origin of the receptors is a female donor in good health, serving as a healthy control. CDR3s include the opening cysteine and the closing phenylalanine or tryptophan. D genes are given only for firm matches. Size is omitted from some rows. Given values are once, few, many or a class for expanded clones.

cdr3_aa | cdr3_nt | j_call | d_call | v_call | clone_size | cdr3_length
CASSQTGTYNEQFF | TGTGCCAGCAGTCAGACCGGGACCTACAATGAGCAGTTCTTC | TRBJ2-1 | NA | TRBV7-9 | few | 14
CATSRGTGVEKLFF | TGTGCCACCAGCAGAGGAACAGGGGTTGAAAAACTGTTTTTT | TRBJ1-4 | TRBD1 | TRBV15 | few | 14
CSTKIDSSSQETQYF | TGCAGCACGAAGATCGACAGCTCGTCCCAAGAGACCCAGTACTTC | TRBJ2-5 | NA | TRBV29-1 | many | 15
CAGRPGAGSTGELFF | TGCGCCGGGCGCCCGGGGGCAGGATCCACCGGGGAGCTGTTTTTT | TRBJ2-2 | NA | TRBV5-1 | NA | 15
CSRPIGGNNNEQFF | TGCAGTCGACCGATTGGCGGGAACAACAATGAGCAGTTCTTC | TRBJ2-1 | NA | TRBV20-1 | few | 14
CASSPTADSYNEQFF | TGTGCCAGCTCACCAACGGCGGATTCCTACAATGAGCAGTTCTTC | TRBJ2-1 | NA | TRBV18 | NA | 15
CASSGGQGYSNQPQHF | TGTGCCAGCTCGGGCGGACAGGGATATAGCAATCAGCCCCAGCATTTT | TRBJ1-5 | TRBD1 | TRBV18 | NA | 16
CAWSYLGQGPTSYGYTF | TGTGCCTGGAGTTACTTGGGACAGGGACCCACGAGCTATGGCTACACCTTC | TRBJ1-2 | TRBD1 | TRBV30 | few | 17
CTSNGRPTDTQYF | TGTACCAGCAATGGACGTCCCACAGATACGCAGTATTTT | TRBJ2-3 | NA | TRBV4-2 | NA | 13
CASSLNQGRASSYEQYF | TGTGCCAGCAGTTTAAATCAGGGACGGGCTTCCTCCTACGAGCAGTACTTC | TRBJ2-7 | NA | TRBV27 | NA | 17
CASSADEFGYTF | TGCGCCAGCAGCGCTGATGAGTTTGGCTACACCTTC | TRBJ1-2 | NA | TRBV5-1 | few | 12
CSATLGQGDTEAFF | TGCAGTGCTACCCTGGGACAGGGGGACACTGAAGCTTTCTTT | TRBJ1-1 | TRBD1 | TRBV20-1 | many | 14
CASSISGTTTNTEAFF | TGTGCCAGTAGTATCTCCGGGACAACGACGAACACTGAAGCTTTCTTT | TRBJ1-1 | NA | TRBV19 | NA | 16
CSASRPGGSNQPQHF | TGCAGTGCTAGTCGGCCGGGGGGTAGCAATCAGCCCCAGCATTTT | TRBJ1-5 | NA | TRBV20-1 | few | 15
CASSLRQGNGYTF | TGTGCCAGCAGTTTACGACAGGGGAATGGCTACACCTTC | TRBJ1-2 | TRBD1 | TRBV27 | many | 13
CASRTPPNEKLFF | TGTGCCAGCAGGACACCGCCAAATGAAAAACTGTTTTTT | TRBJ1-4 | NA | TRBV6-2/TRBV6-3 | NA | 13
CASSTSSGGYNEQFF | TGCGCCAGCAGCACCTCTAGCGGCGGCTACAATGAGCAGTTCTTC | TRBJ2-1 | TRBD2 | TRBV5-1 | many | 15
CASSQEDINQPQHF | TGTGCCAGCAGCCAAGAGGACATAAATCAGCCCCAGCATTTT | TRBJ1-5 | NA | TRBV4-2 | many | 14
CASSVVTSTGELFF | TGTGCCAGCAGCGTAGTGACTTCCACCGGGGAGCTGTTTTTT | TRBJ2-2 | NA | TRBV9 | NA | 14
CATSDYSNYGYTF | TGTGCCACCAGTGATTACAGTAACTATGGCTACACCTTC | TRBJ1-2 | NA | TRBV24-1 | few | 13
CSALASGTSGSPGETQYF | TGCAGTGCTTTGGCGTCTGGGACTAGCGGGTCCCCCGGGGAGACCCAGTACTTC | TRBJ2-5 | TRBD2 | TRBV20-1 | few | 18
CASSLRDGSYNEQFF | TGTGCCAGCAGTTTAAGGGATGGCTCCTACAATGAGCAGTTCTTC | TRBJ2-1 | NA | TRBV27 | many | 15
CASSLAVAGEIDEQFF | TGCGCCAGCAGCTTGGCCGTAGCAGGGGAAATCGATGAGCAGTTCTTC | TRBJ2-1 | NA | TRBV5-1 | NA | 16
CASSYGLTSGSSDTQYF | TGTGCCAGCAGTTACGGCCTGACTAGCGGGAGTTCAGATACGCAGTATTTT | TRBJ2-3 | TRBD2 | TRBV6-2/TRBV6-3 | few | 17
CASSLGPSTYEQYF | TGTGCCAGCAGCTTAGGTCCCTCCACCTACGAGCAGTACTTC | TRBJ2-7 | NA | TRBV7-6 | many | 14
CATSDWAVDREGEQYF | TGTGCCACCAGTGATTGGGCAGTAGACAGGGAGGGCGAGCAGTACTTC | TRBJ2-7 | NA | TRBV24-1 | NA | 16
CASSRTTTGMLETQYF | TGCGCCAGCAGCCGCACTACAACAGGGATGCTGGAGACCCAGTACTTC | TRBJ2-5 | NA | TRBV5-1 | few | 16
CASSPRLAGVSGELFF | TGTGCCAGCAGCCCACGACTAGCGGGAGTGTCTGGGGAGCTGTTTTTT | TRBJ2-2 | TRBD2 | TRBV4-2 | NA | 16
CASSKVAGANTGELFF | TGTGCCAGCAGCAAAGTAGCGGGCGCGAACACCGGGGAGCTGTTTTTT | TRBJ2-2 | TRBD2 | TRBV7-8 | many | 16
CASSVGLAGGHEQFF | TGTGCCAGCAGCGTGGGACTAGCGGGGGGGCATGAGCAGTTCTTC | TRBJ2-1 | TRBD2 | TRBV9 | NA | 15
CAWSIRAVEQFF | TGTGCCTGGAGTATCCGGGCTGTGGAGCAGTTCTTC | TRBJ2-1 | NA | TRBV30 | few | 12